The 15 T cell receptor beta chains in this list originate from one sample, sequenced in a study of T-cell reconstitution after alpha-beta-depleted transplantation in children. Using unique molecular identifiers, the investigators prepared the TCRbeta library. TCRdb fed the PCR reads into MiXCR, producing one record per CDR3 protein. The sample has almost 400,000 distinct CDR3 sequences, about 20% seen once. The source material was PBMCs from the stem cell graft donor, sampled from the stem cell graft. All receptors derive from a human donor who donated a stem cell graft to a child with acute myeloid leukemia.

This clonotype has more than one count but fewer than ten. The chain combines TRBV6-1 with TRBJ2-4; the D gene is possibly TRBD2 (5 bases). Germline V gene sequence: CDR1 MNHNS, CDR2 SASEGT. The CDR3 has 14 residues. Trimming removed 6 bases at V and 0 bases at J, with 9 bases between. The CDR3: CASRQGLAKNIQYF. CDR3 nucleotides: TGTGCCAGCAGACAAGGACTAGCCAAAAACATTCAGTACTTC.

The rearrangement links TRBV14 to TRBJ2-3, with 7 bases lining up with TRBD2. The germline gives CDR1 SGHDN, CDR2 FVKESK. The V gene end was trimmed by 1 base and the J gene end by 4 bases; junction bases not matched to a gene: 8. This CDR3 is 16 amino acids long. CDR3 residues: CASSQVITGRADTQYF. The CDR3 coding sequence is TGTGCCAGCAGCCAAGTAATCACTGGGAGGGCAGATACGCAGTATTTT.

Written as DNA, the CDR3 is TGTGCCAGCAGCCCCTGGACTAGCGTGAAACCCTACGAGCAGTACTTC. Translating gives CASSPWTSVKPYEQYF. The chain has TRBV7-9 and TRBJ2-7; 9 bases are shared with TRBD2. The CDR3 spans 16 residues. In germline, CDR1 is SEHNR, CDR2 FQNEAQ (reference sequence). V shed 5 bases and J 2 bases; nucleotides not matched to a gene: 10.

V and J are TRBV12-3 or TRBV12-4 and TRBJ2-3, with unresolved D. V lost 3 bases and J lost 7, with 8 bases in between. This CDR3 is 12 amino acids long. DNA for the CDR3: TGTGCCAGCAGTTTGGACGGCTATACGCAGTATTTT. Its translation is CASSLDGYTQYF.

This CDR3 is CASSFSGQGITDTQYF. In DNA form, the CDR3 reads TGTGCCAGCAGTTTCTCGGGACAGGGAATCACAGATACGCAGTATTTT. This chain uses TRBV12-3 or TRBV12-4 with TRBJ2-3; 9 bases are a match to TRBD1. This CDR3 has 16 residues. The V segment lost 3 bases and the J segment 2 bases; nucleotides outside the gene matches: 6.

The chain combines TRBV20-1 with TRBJ2-1, with 8 bases matching TRBD2. V was pared by 0 bases and J by 2 bases, with 9 bases of the junction left unmatched. From germline, CDR1 is DFQATT and CDR2 SNEGSKA (reference sequence). The CDR3 runs to 17 residues. The CDR3 DNA follows: TGCAGTGCTAGAGATTACGCGGGAGGCGCCGCCTACAATGAGCAGTTCTTC. This sequence encodes CSARDYAGGAAYNEQFF.

The chain has TRBV4-3 and TRBJ2-1, with TRBD2 matching 8 bases. Germline trimming cut 0 bases from V and 5 bases from J; bases unmatched to any gene: 6. The CDR3 has 16 amino acids. CDR1 and CDR2 (germline): LGHNA, YSLEER. The CDR3 DNA reads as TGCGCCAGCAGCCAAGATCGCCTAGCGGGCCACAATGAGCAGTTCTTC. This translates into CASSQDRLAGHNEQFF.

The chain recombines TRBV7-2 with TRBJ1-1; no clear D gene. The V gene's germline CDR1 is SGHTA and CDR2 FQGNSA. This CDR3 spans 13 amino acids. The V end lost 5 bases, the J end lost 5 bases, and 12 bases lay between the germline ends. CDR3 nucleotides: TGTGCCAGCAGCCCAAAAGGAAGGACTGAAGCTTTCTTT. It translates to CASSPKGRTEAFF.

This chain connects TRBV9 to TRBJ2-1, with 9 bases that match TRBD2. The V gene's germline CDR1 is SGDLS and CDR2 YYNGEE. The CDR3 contains 15 residues. V was clipped by 0 bases and J by 9 bases; unmatched bases: 7. CDR3 sequence: CASSVEASGMSEQFF. As DNA, the CDR3 is TGTGCCAGCAGCGTAGAGGCTAGCGGGATGAGTGAGCAGTTCTTC.

The rearrangement links TRBV5-1 to TRBJ2-5; either TRBD1 or TRBD2 may supply D (5 bases each). The CDR3 extends over 14 amino acids. V was cut by 4 bases and J by 2 bases, with 12 bases left in between. Germline loops: CDR1 SGHRS, CDR2 YFSETQ. The CDR3 DNA sequence: TGCGCCAGCAGCGGAAGGGGACGGCAAGAGACCCAGTACTTC. It is translated as CASSGRGRQETQYF.

This clonotype has a count of ten or more. CDR3 coding DNA: TGCAGTGCTAGTCCCGGGCCACAAGAGACCCAGTACTTC. Translating gives CSASPGPQETQYF. V usage is TRBV20-1 and J usage is TRBJ2-5; D remains ambiguous. Germline V gene data show CDR1 as DFQATT and CDR2 as SNEGSKA (reference sequence). Trimming removed 3 bases at V and 2 bases at J, with 10 bases between. The CDR3 spans 13 residues.

This clonotype was seen more than once but under ten times. V is TRBV28 and J is TRBJ2-1, with a tentative D call TRBD1 (5 bases). The CDR3 covers 16 residues. V dropped 7 bases and J dropped 8 bases, with 24 bases sitting between them. Germline V gives CDR1 MDHEN, CDR2 SYDVKM. CDR3 loop: CASTPLRVLQGHEQFF. For the CDR3, the DNA is TGTGCCAGCACCCCCCTGAGAGTCCTGCAGGGCCATGAGCAGTTCTTC.

This clonotype has a handful of counts. The chain uses TRBV29-1 and TRBJ1-2, with TRBD1 matching 8 bases. The junction had 5 bases not matched to a gene; V was cut back by 8 bases and J by 3 bases. In germline, CDR1 is SQVTM, CDR2 ANQGSEA. The CDR3 has 12 amino acids. CDR3 in amino acids: CSINRGDYGYTF. In DNA form, the CDR3 reads TGCAGCATTAACAGGGGGGACTATGGCTACACCTTC.

V and J are TRBV5-6 and TRBJ2-3, with a tentative D call TRBD2 (5 bases). Germline loops: CDR1 SGHDT, CDR2 YYEEEE. V was cut by 4 bases and J by 1 base, with 10 bases left in between. The CDR3 runs 14 residues. DNA for the CDR3: TGTGCCAGCAGCGCGTTGGGAGGCACAGATACGCAGTATTTT. Protein product: CASSALGGTDTQYF. Variable domain in full (rest from reference TRBV5-6 and TRBJ2-3): DAGVTQSPTHLIKTRGQQVTLRCSPKSGHDTVSWYQQALGQGPQFIFQYYEEEERQRGNFPDRFSGHQFPNYSSELNVNALLLGDSALYLCASSALGGTDTQYFGPGTRLTVL.

This clonotype was detected many times. This chain connects TRBV29-1 to TRBJ2-5, with D possibly being TRBD1 or TRBD2 (5 bases each). Per germline, CDR1 SQVTM and CDR2 ANQGSEA. V was cut by 6 bases and J by 2 bases, with 10 bases left in between. This CDR3 is built from 12 residues. This CDR3 is CSVGTPQETQYF. The DNA for the CDR3 is TGCAGCGTAGGGACGCCACAAGAGACCCAGTACTTC. Together with reference TRBV29-1 and TRBJ2-5, the CDR3 gives the full variable domain: SAVISQKPSRDICQRGTSLTIQCQVDSQVTMMFWYRQQPGQSLTLIATANQGSEATYESGFVIDKFPISRPNLTFSTLTVSNMSPEDSSIYLCSVGTPQETQYFGPGTRLLVL.